What follows describes a single T cell receptor (beta chain). Its specificity is unknown. This entry is derived from a study of T cell responses to AZD1222 COVID-19 vaccine. Pooled samples include second doses given at about 4 or 12 weeks. The CDR3 consists of 16 residues. Germline V CDR1 and CDR2: SGHKS, YYEKEE (reference sequence). V lost 1 base to trimming and J lost 1 base, with 14 bases between them. Study observations and caveats: White British ancestry dominated among donors, who included more females, and clonal diversity was possibly underestimated. Reports say nearly half of spike-specific TCRs go after unmutated variant regions. Repertoires in all cases were sampled only once the peak T cell response had passed.

Profiled with immunoSEQ multiplex PCR; TCRdb holds only in-frame clones, not every one. The repertoire holds approximately 170,000 clones, with around 88% as singletons. The rearrangement links TRBV5-5 to TRBJ1-2; perhaps TRBD1 as D (5 bases). The source is an adult who received the AZD1222 COVID-19 vaccine. The sequencing used peripheral blood, collected 28 days after the second AZD1222 dose. CDR3 nucleotide sequence: TGTGCCAGCAGCTTGTTGGGGCCGACGATTAACTATGGCTACACCTTC. Translated, it gives CASSLLGPTINYGYTF.